This TCR beta chain was obtained from a study of shared clonotypes between healthy human individuals. Study as a whole: A donor's plate count was three for CD4 naive and three for CD4 memory; CD8 naive had two and CD8 memory one. Study-wide points: Four donors shared approximately 5% of their naive CD4 clonotypes. Rarefaction demonstrated incomplete sorted-subset sequencing despite large depth. Estimated richness values were generally larger in naive subsets than in memory subsets.

Assay: immunoSEQ multiplex PCR; the TCRdb copy retains only in-frame clones and omits some. The repertoire holds about a million clones, with approximately 80% as singletons. As for this clone: Antigen: not known. Different DNA sequences within this sample yield the same CDR3.

V trimming: 5 bases; J trimming: 10 bases; junction bases outside the gene matches: 17. Looked up from germline, CDR1 is MDHEN and CDR2 is SYDVKM. The CDR3 runs 16 residues. The TCR comes from a man aged 18 to 30 in good health. Some clones in this sample may be carry-over from other donors' samples. Sample: memory CD4+ T cells from PBMCs. Subset: CD45RA-negative fraction. The J gene is TRBJ2-3, the V gene TRBV28, with TRBD1 identical over 8 bases. CDR3 nucleotides: TGTGCCAGCAGTAGACCCCCCGGGACAGGCAGACAGTCGCAGTATTTT. Its protein product is CASSRPPGTGRQSQYF.